The source of this TCR beta chain is a study of T cell responses to AZD1222 COVID-19 vaccine. Study-wide points: Sampled repertoires all dated from after the peak T cell response. Clonal diversity was possibly underestimated, and white British individuals and females predominated among donors. Vaccine-associated CD4 TCRs ranged over spike, dominating at 160-218 and 743-854. The reported proportion of spike-specific TCRs targeting unmutated variant regions was nearly half.

Repertoires were generated with immunoSEQ multiplex PCR, while TCRdb's copy carries only in-frame clones and drops some. The data show 150,000 to 200,000 clones, approximately 94% seen once. The germline V and J ends were trimmed by 8 bases and 4 bases, with 17 bases remaining between them. Germline V CDR1 and CDR2: SNHLY, FYNNEI. This CDR3 is 14 amino acids long. For this clone: Its specificity is unknown.

Here the sequenced sample was peripheral blood, taken 28 days after the second AZD1222 dose. This chain connects TRBV2 to TRBJ1-2; TRBD1 is a possible D gene (5 bases). This TCR came from an adult who received the AZD1222 COVID-19 vaccine. DNA for the CDR3: TGTGCCAGCTGCAGACAGCCGGCGGCCTATGGCTACACCTTC. It encodes CASCRQPAAYGYTF. The full variable domain, rest sourced from reference TRBV2 and TRBJ1-2, is EPEVTQTPSHQVTQMGQEVILRCVPISNHLYFYWYRQILGQKVEFLVSFYNNEISEKSEIFDDQFSVERPDGSNFTLKIRSTKLEDSAMYFCASCRQPAAYGYTFGSGTRLTVV.